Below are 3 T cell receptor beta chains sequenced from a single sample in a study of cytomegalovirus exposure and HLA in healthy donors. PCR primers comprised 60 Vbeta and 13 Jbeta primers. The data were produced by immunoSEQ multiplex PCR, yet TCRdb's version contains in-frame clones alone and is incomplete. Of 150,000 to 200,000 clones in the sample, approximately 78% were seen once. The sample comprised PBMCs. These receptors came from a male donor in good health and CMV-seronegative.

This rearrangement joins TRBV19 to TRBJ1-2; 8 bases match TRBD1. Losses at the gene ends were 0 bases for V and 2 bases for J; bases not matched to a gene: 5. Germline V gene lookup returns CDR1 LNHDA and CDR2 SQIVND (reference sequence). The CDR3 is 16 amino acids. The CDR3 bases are TGTGCCAGTAGTATAGAGAGACAGGGGCGAAACTATGGCTACACCTTC. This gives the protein CASSIERQGRNYGYTF.

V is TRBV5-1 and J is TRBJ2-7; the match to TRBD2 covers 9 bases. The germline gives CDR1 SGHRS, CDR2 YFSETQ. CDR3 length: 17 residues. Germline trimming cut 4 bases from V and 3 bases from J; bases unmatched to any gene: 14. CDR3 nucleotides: TGCGCCAGCAGCGGGACCCTAGCGGGGAGGTCCCACTACGAGCAGTACTTC. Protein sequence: CASSGTLAGRSHYEQYF.

Here the CDR3 reads CASSKQGPQHF. CDR3 coding DNA: TGTGCCAGCAGCAAACAGGGTCCCCAGCATTTT. The chain is built from TRBV21-1 and TRBJ1-5; the table's D call, TRBD1, was not checked against the DNA. TRBV21-1 is a pseudogene locus. The CDR3 spans 11 residues.